Each of the 30 T cell receptor beta chains below was sequenced from the same sample in a study of cytomegalovirus exposure and HLA in healthy donors. The PCR made use of 60 Vbeta and 13 Jbeta primers. Produced via immunoSEQ multiplex PCR; TCRdb's table is partial and in-frame only. The table lists under 200,000 clones, about 75% of them singletons. The sequencing input was PBMCs. Receptors were obtained from a woman aged 45-60 years in good health and CMV-seropositive.

The chain joins TRBV11-2 to TRBJ1-1, with TRBD1 identical over 8 bases. CDR3 size: 15 residues. Germline V gives CDR1 SGHAT, CDR2 FQNNGV. V trimming: 3 bases; J trimming: 3 bases; junction bases outside the gene matches: 6. The CDR3 DNA reads as TGTGCCAGCAGCTTCGATACAGGGGGGTACACTGAAGCTTTCTTT. Amino acid sequence: CASSFDTGGYTEAFF. Filled out from reference TRBV11-2 and TRBJ1-1, the complete variable domain reads EAGVAQSPRYKIIEKRQSVAFWCNPISGHATLYWYQQILGQGPKLLIQFQNNGVVDDSQLPKDRFSAERLKGVDSTLKIQPAKLEDSAVYLCASSFDTGGYTEAFFGQGTRLTVV.

V gene TRBV7-2 combines with J gene TRBJ2-5; the match to TRBD2 covers 8 bases. CDR3 length: 17 residues. Germline V lookup: CDR1 SGHTA, CDR2 FQGNSA. The V and J ends lost 2 bases and 6 bases, in that order; junction bases with no gene match: 14. The CDR3 sequence: CASSLWQPAGAGKTQYF. CDR3 sequence (DNA): TGTGCCAGCAGCTTATGGCAGCCAGCGGGGGCGGGAAAGACCCAGTACTTC.

The gene calls are TRBV28 and TRBJ1-2; 8 bases match TRBD1. CDR1 and CDR2 (germline): MDHEN, SYDVKM. Trimming at V came to 6 bases and at J to 8 bases, leaving 11 bases not matched to a gene. The length of the CDR3 is 14 residues. The CDR3 is CASSLEQGAQGYTF. CDR3 nucleotides: TGTGCCAGCAGCTTAGAGCAGGGGGCGCAGGGCTACACCTTC.

This chain connects TRBV5-1 to TRBJ1-3, with D possibly TRBD1 on 5 matching bases. The CDR3 runs 15 residues. Germline CDR1 reads SGHRS; CDR2 reads YFSETQ. Trimming left V 0 bases short and J 4 bases short, with 11 bases between. CDR3 region: CASSLGVGAGNTIYF. CDR3 coding DNA: TGCGCCAGCAGCTTGGGGGTAGGGGCCGGAAACACCATATATTTT.

This clone was seen a handful of times. This sequence is one base from a far larger clone and is likely a read error. The chain links TRBV5-6 to TRBJ2-7, with 9 bases aligning to TRBD2. CDR3 length: 14 amino acids. CDR1 is SGHDT, CDR2 YYEEEE, per germline. V gave up 4 bases and J gave up 8 bases; unmatched junction bases: 10. CDR3 residues: CASSPTSGLVQQYF. CDR3 nucleotide sequence: TGTGCCAGCAGCCCGACTAGCGGTTTAGTTCAGCAGTACTTC.

The rearrangement joins TRBV6-5 to TRBJ1-1, with D uncertain. The germline V gene encodes CDR1 MNHEY and CDR2 SVGAGI. With 4 bases removed from V and 3 bases from J, the gap between germline ends came to 18 bases. The CDR3 consists of 16 residues. In DNA form, the CDR3 reads TGTGCCAGCAGTTCCGACGGGGAGGGCTTAGACACTGAAGCTTTCTTT. It specifies CASSSDGEGLDTEAFF.

This rearrangement joins TRBV5-6 to TRBJ2-7; possibly TRBD2 for D (5 bases). The CDR3 is 14 amino acids. V was clipped by 1 base and J by 3 bases, with 11 bases between them. Germline loops: CDR1 SGHDT, CDR2 YYEEEE. This CDR3 reads CASSLQRGLYEQYF. CDR3 in DNA: TGTGCCAGCAGCTTGCAGCGAGGACTCTACGAGCAGTACTTC.

This clone was seen just once. The CDR3 reads CASSPTLNTEAFF. DNA for the CDR3: TGTGCCAGCTCGCCGACATTGAACACTGAAGCTTTCTTT. The chain links TRBV18 to TRBJ1-1; unclear D gene. The CDR3 loop spans 13 amino acids. Germline V gene data show CDR1 as KGHSH and CDR2 as LQKENI. Trimming left V 6 bases short and J 0 bases short, with 8 bases between.

This sequence joins TRBV10-2 and TRBJ2-7, with TRBD2 matching 7 bases. V gave up 7 bases and J gave up 4 bases; unmatched junction bases: 10. Germline V gives CDR1 WSHSY, CDR2 SAAADI. This CDR3 comprises 14 residues. The CDR3 DNA sequence: TGCGCCAGCACGGGAGGCCCGACGGGGTACGAGCAGTACTTC. This translates into CASTGGPTGYEQYF.

The table lists this clone with a few counts. The rearrangement joins TRBV4-2 to TRBJ2-2, with TRBD1 as a possible D gene (6 bases). CDR1 and CDR2 (germline): LGHNA, YNFKEQ. The V and J ends lost 1 base and 6 bases respectively, with 12 bases between them. CDR3 length equals 15 residues. The CDR3 sequence is CASSQARGVAGELFF. The CDR3 nucleotides are TGTGCCAGCAGCCAAGCCAGGGGTGTTGCCGGGGAGCTGTTTTTT.

The J gene is TRBJ2-6, the V gene TRBV7-3; D perhaps matches TRBD2 (6 bases). V lost 5 bases, J lost 0 bases, and 29 bases lay in between. The V gene's germline CDR1 is SGHTA and CDR2 FQGTGA. This CDR3 has 22 residues. The CDR3 sequence: CASSIAPRDLQKGTSGANVLTF. The CDR3 coding sequence is TGTGCCAGCAGCATAGCCCCAAGGGACTTACAGAAGGGAACCTCTGGGGCCAACGTCCTGACTTTC.

The CDR3 coding sequence is TGCAGTGGGGCGGGGACAGGGGGCTACACCTTC. Translation gives CSGAGTGGYTF. This chain links TRBV20-1 with TRBJ1-2; 9 bases are shared with TRBD1. Looked up from germline, CDR1 is DFQATT and CDR2 is SNEGSKA (reference sequence). V trimming: 7 bases; J trimming: 8 bases; junction bases outside the gene matches: 5. This CDR3 is 11 amino acids long.

The chain employs TRBV2 and TRBJ2-3, with 9 bases fitting TRBD1. The V gene's germline CDR1 is SNHLY and CDR2 FYNNEI. V was clipped by 4 bases and J by 3 bases; unmatched bases: 5. This CDR3 spans 15 amino acids. The CDR3 region is CASSVWTGVTDTQYF. The DNA of the CDR3 is TGTGCCAGCAGTGTGTGGACAGGGGTAACAGATACGCAGTATTTT.

The V and J genes are TRBV21-1 and TRBJ2-2; the table gives TRBD2 as D, unverified against the DNA. TRBV21-1 represents a pseudogene. There are 17 residues in the CDR3. The CDR3 loop reads CASSFYTGTDYGGELFF. CDR3 DNA: TGTGCCAGCAGCTTCTATACCGGGACGGACTACGGCGGGGAGCTGTTTTTT.

This clone showed up just a few times. The V call is TRBV19, the J call TRBJ2-5; possible D gene TRBD1, 6 bases. The CDR3 is 15 amino acids. The V and J ends lost 6 bases and 2 bases respectively, with 16 bases between them. The V gene's germline CDR1 is LNHDA and CDR2 SQIVND (reference sequence). CDR3 amino acids: CASSPSGTKQETQYF. CDR3 sequence (DNA): TGTGCCAGTAGCCCCTCCGGGACAAAACAAGAGACCCAGTACTTC.

This clone was seen a handful of times. The chain couples TRBV18 to TRBJ2-5; tentative D call: TRBD2 (7 bases). The CDR3 runs 14 residues. CDR1 is KGHSH and CDR2 is LQKENI in the germline V gene. The V end lost 3 bases, the J end lost 4 bases, and 12 bases lay between the germline ends. CDR3 sequence reads: CASSPNREGETQYF. The DNA of the CDR3 is TGTGCCAGCTCACCGAACAGGGAGGGAGAGACCCAGTACTTC.

The CDR3 reads CASSQGESYNSPLHF. CDR3 in DNA: TGCGCCAGCAGTCAGGGGGAGAGCTATAATTCACCCCTCCACTTT. This chain joins TRBV5-1 and TRBJ1-6, with TRBD1 matching 7 bases. Trimming cost V 5 bases and J 3 bases; bases outside gene matches: 5. The CDR3 sequence is 15 residues long. The germline gives CDR1 SGHRS, CDR2 YFSETQ.

The rearrangement links TRBV2 to TRBJ1-2, with D uncertain. With 7 bases removed from V and 4 bases from J, the gap between germline ends came to 13 bases. This CDR3 is built from 13 residues. Germline CDR1 reads SNHLY; CDR2 reads FYNNEI. The CDR3 loop is CASTTTGLYGYTF. The CDR3 coding sequence is TGTGCCAGCACCACCACTGGACTCTATGGCTACACCTTC.

V and J are TRBV2 and TRBJ2-5, with 8 bases lining up with TRBD1. This CDR3 has 12 residues. The V segment lost 4 bases and the J segment 11 bases; nucleotides outside the gene matches: 6. Germline V gives CDR1 SNHLY, CDR2 FYNNEI. The CDR3 loop is CASSGQGREQYF. The CDR3 DNA reads as TGTGCCAGCAGTGGACAGGGGAGAGAGCAGTACTTC. The whole variable domain, filled in from reference TRBV2 and TRBJ2-5, reads EPEVTQTPSHQVTQMGQEVILRCVPISNHLYFYWYRQILGQKVEFLVSFYNNEISEKSEIFDDQFSVERPDGSNFTLKIRSTKLEDSAMYFCASSGQGREQYFGPGTRLLVL.

The chain joins TRBV12-5 to TRBJ1-2; the D gene is possibly TRBD1 (6 bases). Germline V gives CDR1 LGHNT, CDR2 FRNRAP. The CDR3 loop spans 16 amino acids. The V gene lost 0 bases and the J gene lost 1 base, with 12 bases spanning the gap. As DNA, the CDR3 is TGTGCTAGTGGTTTGGTACAGGGAGGGTTTAACTATGGCTACACCTTC. This translates into CASGLVQGGFNYGYTF.

This clone was detected only a few times. The chain has TRBV5-1 and TRBJ1-6; 7 bases agree with TRBD1. The CDR3 runs 16 residues. V shed 0 bases, J shed 5 bases, and the junction held 5 bases outside the gene matches. Germline CDR1 and CDR2: SGHRS and YFSETQ. CDR3 amino acids: CASSLVAGQNNSPLHF. CDR3 DNA: TGCGCCAGCAGCTTGGTTGCGGGACAGAATAATTCACCCCTCCACTTT.

This clone was found a few times. This chain joins TRBV10-1 and TRBJ2-7; TRBD1 matches 8 bases. The CDR3 spans 13 residues. Germline lookup yields CDR1 WNHNN and CDR2 SYGVQD (reference sequence). With V trimmed by 3 bases and J by 9 bases, 7 bases remained unmatched. CDR3 residues: CASSESGGAGQYF. CDR3 coding DNA: TGCGCCAGCAGTGAATCAGGGGGCGCGGGGCAGTACTTC.

This chain uses TRBV6-1 with TRBJ1-3; 7 bases match TRBD1. CDR3 length: 15 amino acids. J lost 3 bases, V lost 6 bases, and 8 bases had no gene match. In germline, CDR1 is MNHNS, CDR2 SASEGT. The CDR3 loop is CASSLLPGGGNTIYF. The CDR3, as DNA: TGTGCCAGCAGCCTACTCCCAGGGGGTGGAAACACCATATATTTT.

The V gene is TRBV5-5, the J gene TRBJ1-5; D not resolved. Germline V CDR1 and CDR2: SGHKS, YYEKEE (reference sequence). The CDR3 has 13 amino acids. V was cut by 0 bases and J by 6 bases, with 7 bases left in between. The CDR3 loop is CASSLGDVQPQHF. The CDR3 nucleotides read TGTGCCAGCAGCTTGGGAGATGTTCAGCCCCAGCATTTT.

The V gene is TRBV5-6, the J gene TRBJ2-5, with TRBD2 as a possible D gene (6 bases). The DNA matches TRBJ2-7 better at its end, which makes the J call doubtful. Germline lookup yields CDR1 SGHDT and CDR2 YYEEEE. The CDR3 runs to 16 residues. The CDR3 here is CASSFSGLITGYEQYF. The CDR3 DNA reads as TGTGCCAGCAGCTTCTCGGGACTCATCACTGGCTACGAGCAGTACTTC.

This sequence joins TRBV19 and TRBJ1-4, with unresolved D. Per germline, CDR1 LNHDA and CDR2 SQIVND (reference sequence). CDR3 length: 16 residues. Trimming took 4 bases from V and 8 from J, leaving 20 bases between them. This CDR3 is CASSRGGGLGGEKLFF. DNA of the CDR3: TGTGCCAGTAGTAGGGGAGGCGGCCTCGGTGGGGAAAAACTGTTTTTT.

The CDR3 DNA reads as TGCAGCGTTCGACCGGGACAAATGGACGAGCAGTACTTC. Translating gives CSVRPGQMDEQYF. This rearrangement joins TRBV29-1 to TRBJ2-5; a possible D gene is TRBD1 (6 bases). The end of the DNA fits TRBJ2-7 better, so the J call may be wrong. This CDR3 is 13 amino acids long. Germline CDR1 is SQVTM and CDR2 is ANQGSEA.

Notes on this clone: Other DNA variants within this sample encode the same CDR3. J is TRBJ2-3 and V is TRBV5-1; perhaps TRBD1 as D (5 bases). V was shortened by 5 bases and J by 4 bases, with 11 bases between the two germline ends. From germline, CDR1 is SGHRS and CDR2 YFSETQ. The CDR3 has 13 residues. The CDR3 DNA reads as TGCGCCAGCAGTGGGCAGGGCGCAGATACGCAGTATTTT. This translates into CASSGQGADTQYF. The variable domain in full, completed from reference TRBV5-1 and TRBJ2-3, reads KAGVTQTPRYLIKTRGQQVTLSCSPISGHRSVSWYQQTPGQGLQFLFEYFSETQRNKGNFPGRFSGRQFSNSRSEMNVSTLELGDSALYLCASSGQGADTQYFGPGTRLTVL.

The chain uses TRBV2 and TRBJ1-2, with D maybe TRBD1 (5 bases). V lost 8 bases to trimming and J lost 2 bases, with 9 bases between them. There are 12 residues in the CDR3. Per the germline V gene, CDR1 is SNHLY and CDR2 is FYNNEI. Here the CDR3 DNA reads TGTGCCAGCGACACAGGAAACTATGGCTACACCTTC. Its protein product is CASDTGNYGYTF.

Details on this clone: In the same sample, other DNA sequences code for this CDR3. The gene calls are TRBV5-1 and TRBJ1-1; 8 nucleotides agree with TRBD1. The germline V gene encodes CDR1 SGHRS and CDR2 YFSETQ. V lost 2 bases to trimming and J lost 4 bases; unmatched junction nucleotides: 4. The CDR3 runs to 14 residues. CDR3 in DNA: TGCGCCAGCAGCTTTCTGGACAGGGCCACTGAAGCTTTCTTT. Translating it yields CASSFLDRATEAFF.